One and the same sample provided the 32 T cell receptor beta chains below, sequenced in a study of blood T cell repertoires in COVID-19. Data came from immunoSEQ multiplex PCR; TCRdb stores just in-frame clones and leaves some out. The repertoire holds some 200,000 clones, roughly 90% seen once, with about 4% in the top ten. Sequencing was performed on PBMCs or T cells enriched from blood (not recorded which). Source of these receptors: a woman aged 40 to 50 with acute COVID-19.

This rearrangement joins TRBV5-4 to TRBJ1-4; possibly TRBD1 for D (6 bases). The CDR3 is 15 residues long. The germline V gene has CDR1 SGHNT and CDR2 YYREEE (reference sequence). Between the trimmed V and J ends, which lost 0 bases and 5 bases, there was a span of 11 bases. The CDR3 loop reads CASSLGGPGNEKLFF. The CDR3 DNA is TGTGCCAGCAGCTTGGGGGGGCCAGGGAATGAAAAACTGTTTTTT.

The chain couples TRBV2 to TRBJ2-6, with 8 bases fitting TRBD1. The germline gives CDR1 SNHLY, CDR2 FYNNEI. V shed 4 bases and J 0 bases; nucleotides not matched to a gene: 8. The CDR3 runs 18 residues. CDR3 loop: CASSGPGQGFSGANVLTF. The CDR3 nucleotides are TGTGCCAGCAGTGGGCCCGGACAGGGATTCTCTGGGGCCAACGTCCTGACTTTC.

CDR3 sequence (DNA): TGTGCCAGTAGTATAGAGGAGGGGTTGAGGAATCAGCCCCAGCATTTT. Its translation is CASSIEEGLRNQPQHF. This chain uses TRBV19 with TRBJ1-5, with D possibly TRBD1 on 5 matching bases. This CDR3 is built from 16 residues. The V end was cut by 0 bases, the J end by 4 bases, with 13 bases between. The germline gives CDR1 LNHDA, CDR2 SQIVND (reference sequence).

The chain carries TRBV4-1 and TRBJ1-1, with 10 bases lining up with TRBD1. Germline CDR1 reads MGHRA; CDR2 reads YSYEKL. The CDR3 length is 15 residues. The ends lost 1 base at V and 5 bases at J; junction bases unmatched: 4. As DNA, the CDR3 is TGCGCCAGCAGCCAAGGACAGGGGGCCGGAACTGAAGCTTTCTTT. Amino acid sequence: CASSQGQGAGTEAFF.

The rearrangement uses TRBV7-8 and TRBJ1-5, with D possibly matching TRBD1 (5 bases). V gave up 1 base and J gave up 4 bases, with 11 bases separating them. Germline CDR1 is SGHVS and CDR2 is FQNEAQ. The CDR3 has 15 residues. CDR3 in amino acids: CASSLVAGWNQPQHF. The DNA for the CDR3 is TGTGCCAGCAGCTTAGTGGCAGGGTGGAATCAGCCCCAGCATTTT.

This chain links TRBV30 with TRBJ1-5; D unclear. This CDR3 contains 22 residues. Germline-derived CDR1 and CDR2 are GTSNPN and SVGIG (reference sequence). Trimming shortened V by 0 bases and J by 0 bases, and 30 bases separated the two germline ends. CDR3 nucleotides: TGTGCCTGGAGTGTATCCGGTCCAGAAAGCCTCGGGGTGACCTATAGCAATCAGCCCCAGCATTTT. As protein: CAWSVSGPESLGVTYSNQPQHF.

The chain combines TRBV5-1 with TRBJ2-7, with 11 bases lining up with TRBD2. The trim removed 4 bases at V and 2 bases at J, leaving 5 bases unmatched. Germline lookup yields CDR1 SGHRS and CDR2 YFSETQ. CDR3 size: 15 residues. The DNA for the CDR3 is TGCGCCAGCAGCCCTCTAGCGGGGGGCCCCTACGAGCAGTACGTC. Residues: CASSPLAGGPYEQYV.

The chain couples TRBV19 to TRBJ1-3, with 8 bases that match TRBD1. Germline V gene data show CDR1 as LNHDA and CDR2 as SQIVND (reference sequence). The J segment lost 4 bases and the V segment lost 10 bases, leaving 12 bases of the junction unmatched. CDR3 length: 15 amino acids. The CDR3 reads CATTNTGQVGNTIYF. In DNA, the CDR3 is TGTGCCACGACGAACACGGGACAGGTGGGAAACACCATATATTTT.

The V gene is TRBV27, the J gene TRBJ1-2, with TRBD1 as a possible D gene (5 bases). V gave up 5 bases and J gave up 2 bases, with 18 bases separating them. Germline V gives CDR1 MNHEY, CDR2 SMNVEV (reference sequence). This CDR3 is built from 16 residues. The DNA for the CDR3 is TGTGCCAGCAGTCCCCAGGCCAGGGTAGAGAACTATGGCTACACCTTC. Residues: CASSPQARVENYGYTF.

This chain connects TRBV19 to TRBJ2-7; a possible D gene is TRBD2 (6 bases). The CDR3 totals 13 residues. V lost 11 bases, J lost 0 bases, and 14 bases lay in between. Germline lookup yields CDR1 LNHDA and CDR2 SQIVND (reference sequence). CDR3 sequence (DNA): TGTGCCTCCAGGCGGGGCTTCTCCTACGAGCAGTACTTC. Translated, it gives CASRRGFSYEQYF. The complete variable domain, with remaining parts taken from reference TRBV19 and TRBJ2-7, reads DGGITQSPKYLFRKEGQNVTLSCEQNLNHDAMYWYRQDPGQGLRLIYYSQIVNDFQKGDIAEGYSVSREKKESFPLTVTSAQKNPTAFYLCASRRGFSYEQYFGPGTRLTVT.

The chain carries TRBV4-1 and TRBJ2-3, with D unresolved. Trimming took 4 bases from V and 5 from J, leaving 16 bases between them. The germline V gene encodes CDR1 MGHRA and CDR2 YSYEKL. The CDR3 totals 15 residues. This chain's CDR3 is CASSPGDSVRDTQYF. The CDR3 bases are TGCGCCAGCAGCCCGGGTGACTCGGTGAGAGATACGCAGTATTTT.

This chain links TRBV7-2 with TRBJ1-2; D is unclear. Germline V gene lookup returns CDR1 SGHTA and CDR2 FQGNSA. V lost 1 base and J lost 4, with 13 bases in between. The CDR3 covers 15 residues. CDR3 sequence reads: CASSLVAVSSYGYTF. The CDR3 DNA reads TGTGCCAGCAGCTTAGTAGCCGTTTCTTCCTATGGCTACACCTTC.

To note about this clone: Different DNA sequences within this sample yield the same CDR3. CDR3 sequence: CASSLVGGDYGYTF. The CDR3 nucleotides are TGCGCCAGCAGCTTGGTGGGGGGAGACTATGGCTACACCTTC. This rearrangement joins TRBV5-1 to TRBJ1-2; the D gene is possibly TRBD1 (5 bases). The CDR3 runs 14 residues. Germline V lookup: CDR1 SGHRS, CDR2 YFSETQ. V was shortened by 0 bases and J by 3 bases, with 9 bases between the two germline ends.

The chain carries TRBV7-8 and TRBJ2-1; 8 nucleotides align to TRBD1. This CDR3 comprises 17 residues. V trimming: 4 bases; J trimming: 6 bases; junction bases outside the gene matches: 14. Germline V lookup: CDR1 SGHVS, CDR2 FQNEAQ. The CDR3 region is CASSSPKRDRSRNEQFF. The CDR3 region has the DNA TGTGCCAGCAGCTCTCCGAAAAGGGACAGGTCTCGCAATGAGCAGTTCTTC. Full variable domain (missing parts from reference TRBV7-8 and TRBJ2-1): GAGVSQSPRYKVAKRGQDVALRCDPISGHVSLFWYQQALGQGPEFLTYFQNEAQLDKSGLPSDRFFAERPEGSVSTLKIQRTQQEDSAVYLCASSSPKRDRSRNEQFFGPGTRLTVL.

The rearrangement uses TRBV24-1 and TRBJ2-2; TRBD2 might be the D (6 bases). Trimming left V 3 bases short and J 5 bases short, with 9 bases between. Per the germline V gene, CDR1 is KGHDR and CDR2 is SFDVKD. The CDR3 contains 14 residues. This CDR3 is CATSDLGTTGELFF. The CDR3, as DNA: TGTGCCACCAGTGATCTTGGGACTACCGGGGAGCTGTTTTTT.

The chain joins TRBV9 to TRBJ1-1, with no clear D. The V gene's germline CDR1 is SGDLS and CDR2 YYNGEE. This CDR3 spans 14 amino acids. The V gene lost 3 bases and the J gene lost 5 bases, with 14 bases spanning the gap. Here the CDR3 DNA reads TGTGCCAGCAGCGATGCCGGGTCCCGGACTGAAGCTTTCTTT. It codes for CASSDAGSRTEAFF.

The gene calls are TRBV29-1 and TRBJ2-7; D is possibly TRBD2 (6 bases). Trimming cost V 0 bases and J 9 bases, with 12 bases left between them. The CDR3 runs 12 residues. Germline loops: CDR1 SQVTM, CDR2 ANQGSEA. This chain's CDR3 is CSVEDPTAGQYV. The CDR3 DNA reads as TGCAGCGTTGAAGATCCGACAGCGGGGCAGTACGTC.

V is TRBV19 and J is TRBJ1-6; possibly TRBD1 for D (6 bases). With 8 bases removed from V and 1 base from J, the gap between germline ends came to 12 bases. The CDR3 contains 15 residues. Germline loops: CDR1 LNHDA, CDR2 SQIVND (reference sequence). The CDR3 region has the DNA TGTGCCAGTGAATCCAGGGGTTCCTATAATTCACCCCTCCACTTT. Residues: CASESRGSYNSPLHF.

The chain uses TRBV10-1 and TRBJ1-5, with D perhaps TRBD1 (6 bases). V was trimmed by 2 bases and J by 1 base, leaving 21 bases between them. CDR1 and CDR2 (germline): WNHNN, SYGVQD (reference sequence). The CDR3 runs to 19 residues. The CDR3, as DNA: TGCGCCAGCAGTGAGAGGGGGGGGTTTGAGGTTCTGAGCAATCAGCCCCAGCATTTT. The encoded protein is CASSERGGFEVLSNQPQHF.

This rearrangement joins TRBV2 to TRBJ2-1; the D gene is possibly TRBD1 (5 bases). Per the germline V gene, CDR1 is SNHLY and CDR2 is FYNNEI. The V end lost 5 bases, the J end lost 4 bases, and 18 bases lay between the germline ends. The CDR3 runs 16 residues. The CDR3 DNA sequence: TGTGCCAGCAGTCAATACAGGAAACGTCCTTACAATGAGCAGTTCTTC. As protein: CASSQYRKRPYNEQFF.

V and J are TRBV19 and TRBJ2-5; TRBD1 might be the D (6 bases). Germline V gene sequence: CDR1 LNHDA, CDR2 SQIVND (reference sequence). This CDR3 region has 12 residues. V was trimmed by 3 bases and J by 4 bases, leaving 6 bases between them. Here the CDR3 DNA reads TGTGCCAGTAGTATGACAGGAGAGACCCAGTACTTC. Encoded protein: CASSMTGETQYF.

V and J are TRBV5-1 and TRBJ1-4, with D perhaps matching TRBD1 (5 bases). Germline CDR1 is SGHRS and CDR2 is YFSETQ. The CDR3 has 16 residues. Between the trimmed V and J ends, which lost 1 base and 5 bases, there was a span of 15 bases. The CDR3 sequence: CASSLRGEGINEKLFF. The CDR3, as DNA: TGCGCCAGCAGCTTGCGCGGGGAGGGGATAAATGAAAAACTGTTTTTT.

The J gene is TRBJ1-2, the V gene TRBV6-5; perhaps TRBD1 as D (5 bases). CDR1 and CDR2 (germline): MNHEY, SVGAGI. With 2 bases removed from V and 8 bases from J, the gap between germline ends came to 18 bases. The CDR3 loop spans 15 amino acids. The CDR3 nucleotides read TGTGCCAGCAGTTACAAGATGGGCAGGGAGGTCGGCTACACCTTC. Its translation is CASSYKMGREVGYTF.

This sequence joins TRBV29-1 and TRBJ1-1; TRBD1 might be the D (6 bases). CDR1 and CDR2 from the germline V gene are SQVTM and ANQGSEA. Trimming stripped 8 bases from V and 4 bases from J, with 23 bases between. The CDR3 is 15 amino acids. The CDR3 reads CSSCRQAVGCTEAFF. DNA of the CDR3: TGCAGCTCATGCCGACAGGCTGTGGGTTGCACTGAAGCTTTCTTT.

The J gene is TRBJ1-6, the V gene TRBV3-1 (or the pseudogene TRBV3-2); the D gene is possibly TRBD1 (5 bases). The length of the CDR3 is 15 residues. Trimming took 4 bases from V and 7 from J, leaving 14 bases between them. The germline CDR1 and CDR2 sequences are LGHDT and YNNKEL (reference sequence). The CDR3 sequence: CASSPLTAINSPLHF. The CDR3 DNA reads TGTGCCAGCAGCCCGCTGACAGCAATCAATTCACCCCTCCACTTT.

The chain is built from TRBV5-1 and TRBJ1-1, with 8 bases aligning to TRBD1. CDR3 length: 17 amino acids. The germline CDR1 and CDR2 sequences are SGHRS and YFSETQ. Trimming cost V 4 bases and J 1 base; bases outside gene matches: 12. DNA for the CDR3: TGCGCCAGCAGCACCGGTCGGGGACAGGAGACGAACACTGAAGCTTTCTTT. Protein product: CASSTGRGQETNTEAFF.

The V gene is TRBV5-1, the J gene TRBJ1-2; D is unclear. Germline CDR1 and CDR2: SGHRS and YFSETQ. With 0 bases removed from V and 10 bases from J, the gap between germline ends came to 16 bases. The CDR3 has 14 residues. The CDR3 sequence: CASSLVPDPEYYTF. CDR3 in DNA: TGCGCCAGCAGCTTGGTTCCAGATCCAGAATACTACACCTTC.

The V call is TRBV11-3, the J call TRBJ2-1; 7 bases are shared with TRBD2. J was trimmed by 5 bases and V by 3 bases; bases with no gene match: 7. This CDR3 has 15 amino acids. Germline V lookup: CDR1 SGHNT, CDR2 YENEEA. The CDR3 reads CASSLGGGGHNEQFF. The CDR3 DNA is TGTGCCAGCAGCTTGGGCGGGGGAGGCCACAATGAGCAGTTCTTC.

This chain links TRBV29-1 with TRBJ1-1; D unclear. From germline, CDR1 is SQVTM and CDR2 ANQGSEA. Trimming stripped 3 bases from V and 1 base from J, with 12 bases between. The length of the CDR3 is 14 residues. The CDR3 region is CSVDPGRGNTEAFF. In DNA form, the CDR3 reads TGCAGCGTTGATCCCGGGCGGGGGAACACTGAAGCTTTCTTT.

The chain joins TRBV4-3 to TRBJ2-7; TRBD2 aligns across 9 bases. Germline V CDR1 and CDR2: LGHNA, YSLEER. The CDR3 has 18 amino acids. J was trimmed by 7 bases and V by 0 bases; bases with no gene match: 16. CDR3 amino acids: CASSQDLGGGANKFEQYF. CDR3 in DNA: TGCGCCAGCAGCCAAGATTTGGGCGGGGGGGCTAATAAATTTGAGCAGTACTTC.

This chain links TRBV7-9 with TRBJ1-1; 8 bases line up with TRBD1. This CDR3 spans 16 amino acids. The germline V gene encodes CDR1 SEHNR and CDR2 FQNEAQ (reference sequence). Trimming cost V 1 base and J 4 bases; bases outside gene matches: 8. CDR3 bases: TGTGCCAGCAGCTTAGAGTTCGCAGGGGGCTCCACTGAAGCTTTCTTT. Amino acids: CASSLEFAGGSTEAFF.

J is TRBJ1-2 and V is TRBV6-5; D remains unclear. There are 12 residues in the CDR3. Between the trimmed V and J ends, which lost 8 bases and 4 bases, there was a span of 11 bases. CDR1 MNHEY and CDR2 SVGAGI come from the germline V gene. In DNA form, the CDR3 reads TGTGCCAGCGGCCCGGGAGCCTATGGCTACACCTTC. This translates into CASGPGAYGYTF.